These 13 T cell receptor beta chains came from one sample sequenced in a study of immune heterogeneity within non-small cell lung tumors. The authors used about 540 ng of bulk tumor genomic DNA per sample as template. Several far-apart biopsies were taken per primary tumor during surgery. Enrolled patients presented with newly diagnosed, previously untreated non-small cell lung cancer and underwent curative surgery. Amplifying TCR beta CDR3 involved multiplex PCR carried out with 32 V and 13 J primers. TCRdb ran MiXCR on the multiplex PCR reads and lists one entry per CDR3 protein. The data show 4,700 or so distinct CDR3 sequences, 23% seen once. The sequenced material came from lung tumor tissue. The receptor set was obtained from a man aged 55-75 years with non-small cell lung cancer.

The rearrangement joins TRBV24-1 to TRBJ1-6; 8 bases are a match to TRBD1. The CDR3 totals 13 residues. The ends lost 4 bases at V and 10 bases at J; junction bases unmatched: 2. The V gene's germline CDR1 is KGHDR and CDR2 SFDVKD. The CDR3 coding sequence is TGTGCCACCAGTGACAGGGGGCCCTCACCCCTCCACTTT. Translation gives CATSDRGPSPLHF.

This chain connects TRBV7-2 to TRBJ2-1, with TRBD2 matching over 8 bases. The ends lost 6 bases at V and 3 bases at J; junction bases unmatched: 10. This CDR3 has 16 amino acids. Per germline, CDR1 SGHTA and CDR2 FQGNSA. For the CDR3, the DNA is TGTGCCAGCAGGCCAGGAACTAGCGGAGACTACAATGAGCAGTTCTTC. It translates to CASRPGTSGDYNEQFF.

V is TRBV19 and J is TRBJ1-3; the D gene is possibly TRBD1 (5 bases). V shed 3 bases and J shed 2 bases, with 17 bases lying between them. The CDR3 spans 17 residues. Germline assignment: CDR1 LNHDA and CDR2 SQIVND (reference sequence). CDR3 DNA: TGTGCCAGTAGTATGAACGCAGGGTTCATCCCTGGAAACACCATATATTTT. Translating gives CASSMNAGFIPGNTIYF.

The chain employs TRBV28 and TRBJ2-3; TRBD2 is a possible D gene (6 bases). In germline, CDR1 is MDHEN, CDR2 SYDVKM. Trimming left V 6 bases short and J 1 base short, with 11 bases between. The CDR3 is 14 amino acids. The CDR3 DNA reads TGTGCCAGCAGCCTTGGAGGGGGCACAGATACGCAGTATTTT. This encodes CASSLGGGTDTQYF.

Sample share makes this clonotype medium-sized. The V and J genes are TRBV28 and TRBJ1-5, with no clear D. The germline V gene encodes CDR1 MDHEN and CDR2 SYDVKM. The CDR3 loop spans 12 amino acids. Deletions cut 7 bases from V and 4 bases from J, with 8 bases between. The CDR3 is CASTSLNQPQHF. In DNA, the CDR3 is TGTGCCAGCACCTCGTTAAATCAGCCCCAGCATTTT.

The chain has TRBV20-1 and TRBJ2-6; no reliable D call. This CDR3 is 16 amino acids long. Looked up from germline, CDR1 is DFQATT and CDR2 is SNEGSKA (reference sequence). The V gene lost 1 base and the J gene lost 0 bases, with 10 bases spanning the gap. CDR3 in DNA: TGCAGTGCTAGAGCAACCGGACCCTCTGGGGCCAACGTCCTGACTTTC. Translated: CSARATGPSGANVLTF.

This clonotype was seen more than once but under ten times. The chain joins TRBV7-2 to TRBJ1-5; TRBD1 agrees at 10 bases. CDR1 and CDR2 (germline): SGHTA, FQGNSA. J was trimmed by 7 bases and V by 5 bases; bases with no gene match: 5. The length of the CDR3 is 14 residues. The CDR3 DNA sequence: TGTGCCAGCAGCCTAGGGGGACAGGGGCAGCCCCAGCATTTT. Translation: CASSLGGQGQPQHF.

In this sample, this clonotype turned up a few times. Relative to the germline gene, one junction end is altered; a read error may explain this. The chain carries TRBV27 and TRBJ2-1; maybe TRBD1 (6 bases). Per germline, CDR1 MNHEY and CDR2 SMNVEV (reference sequence). The CDR3 totals 13 residues. The CDR3, as DNA: TGTGCCGGCAGTTCTCCACAGGGTCATGAGCAGTTCTTC. This translates into CAGSSPQGHEQFF.

About this clonotype itself: A much larger clone lies a single base off, so this may be a read error. V and J are TRBV6-1 and TRBJ2-7, with 11 bases fitting TRBD2. Germline V gene lookup returns CDR1 MNHNS and CDR2 SASEGT. V trimming: 4 bases; J trimming: 3 bases; junction bases outside the gene matches: 8. This CDR3 is 16 amino acids long. The CDR3 region is CASSGSLTSGVYEQYF. CDR3 DNA: TGTGCCAGCAGTGGATCCCTGACTAGCGGGGTCTACGAGCAGTACTTC.

The CDR3 region is CASSQAGCTEAFF. The CDR3 nucleotides read TGCGCCAGCAGCCAAGCAGGGTGCACTGAAGCTTTCTTT. This sequence joins TRBV4-1 and TRBJ1-1, with a possible D match to TRBD1 (5 bases). Trimming cost V 1 base and J 4 bases, with 7 bases left between them. This CDR3 region has 13 residues. CDR1 MGHRA and CDR2 YSYEKL come from the germline V gene.

CDR3 sequence reads: CAWSVRSRSPDTQYF. CDR3 DNA: TGTGCCTGGAGTGTACGTAGTAGGAGCCCAGATACGCAGTATTTT. This chain joins TRBV30 and TRBJ2-3; no firm D call. The length of the CDR3 is 15 residues. The germline V and J ends were trimmed by 0 bases and 4 bases, with 14 bases remaining between them. CDR1 is GTSNPN, CDR2 SVGIG, per germline (reference sequence).

A single count supports this clonotype. The V gene is TRBV5-1, the J gene TRBJ1-1; the D is unclear. The CDR3 totals 14 residues. Germline V CDR1 and CDR2: SGHRS, YFSETQ. V gave up 1 base and J gave up 1 base, with 8 bases separating them. CDR3 nucleotide sequence: TGCGCCAGCAGCTTGACACCGGGGAACACTGAAGCTTTCTTT. Its protein product is CASSLTPGNTEAFF. The variable domain in full, with the rest retrieved from reference TRBV5-1 and TRBJ1-1, is KAGVTQTPRYLIKTRGQQVTLSCSPISGHRSVSWYQQTPGQGLQFLFEYFSETQRNKGNFPGRFSGRQFSNSRSEMNVSTLELGDSALYLCASSLTPGNTEAFFGQGTRLTVV.

This clonotype is termed medium-sized. The chain employs TRBV20-1 and TRBJ2-2; no firm D call. V lost 2 bases and J 1 base, leaving 8 bases between the germline ends. This CDR3 contains 14 residues. Germline V gene sequence: CDR1 DFQATT, CDR2 SNEGSKA (reference sequence). In DNA, the CDR3 is TGCAGTGCTAGATTAGGGATGAACACCGGGGAGCTGTTTTTT. Its protein is CSARLGMNTGELFF.